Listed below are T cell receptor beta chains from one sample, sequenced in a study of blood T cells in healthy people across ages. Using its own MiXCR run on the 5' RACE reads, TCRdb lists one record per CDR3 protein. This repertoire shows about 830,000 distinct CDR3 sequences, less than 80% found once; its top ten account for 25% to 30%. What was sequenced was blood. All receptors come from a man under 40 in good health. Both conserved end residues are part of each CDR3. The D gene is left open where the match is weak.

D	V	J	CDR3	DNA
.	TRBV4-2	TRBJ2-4	CASSQAFGTPEGLRAKNIQYF	TGTGCCAGCAGCCAGGCTTTTGGGACACCCGAAGGGTTGAGAGCCAAAAACATTCAGTACTTC
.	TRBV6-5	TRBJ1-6	CASSLPRHLGSPLHF	TGTGCCAGCAGTTTACCCAGGCATCTGGGTTCACCCCTCCACTTT
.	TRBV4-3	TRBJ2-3	CASSHGQGRYTQYF	TGCGCCAGCAGCCACGGCCAAGGCAGGTATACGCAGTATTTT
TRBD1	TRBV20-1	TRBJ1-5	CSARDGTGKQPQHF	TGCAGTGCTAGGGACGGGACAGGCAAACAGCCCCAGCATTTT
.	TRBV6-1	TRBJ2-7	CASSQDSSREQYF	TGTGCCAGCAGTCAGGACAGTTCGCGCGAGCAGTACTTC
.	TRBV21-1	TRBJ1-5	CASSISPGYDQPQHF	TGTGCCAGCAGCATCTCGCCGGGGTACGATCAGCCCCAGCATTTT
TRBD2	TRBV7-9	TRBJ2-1	CASSLSPGGVYEQFF	TGTGCCAGCAGCTTAAGCCCGGGGGGGGTCTACGAGCAGTTCTTC
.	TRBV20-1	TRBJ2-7	CSANVAGDNYEQYF	TGCAGTGCTAATGTTGCGGGGGACAATTACGAGCAGTACTTC
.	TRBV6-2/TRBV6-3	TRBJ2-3	CASSPYRVRGEDTQYF	TGTGCCAGCAGCCCTTACAGGGTTCGGGGAGAAGATACGCAGTATTTT
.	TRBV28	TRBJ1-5	CASSLAGPGQPQHF	TGTGCCAGCAGTTTGGCAGGGCCCGGTCAGCCCCAGCATTTT
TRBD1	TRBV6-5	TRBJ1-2	CASTQQTGRLGYTF	TGTGCCAGCACCCAACAGACAGGGCGGCTAGGCTACACCTTC
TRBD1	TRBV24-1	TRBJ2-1	CATSDPSRTGGYEQFF	TGTGCCACCAGTGATCCATCCCGGACAGGGGGATATGAGCAGTTTTTC
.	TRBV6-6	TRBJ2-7	CASSYLDGYEQYF	TGTGCCAGCAGTTACCTGGACGGCTACGAGCAGTACTTC